Listed below are T cell receptor beta chains from one sample, sequenced in a study of regulatory T cells in long-lasting Graves disease. TCRdb re-called the multiplex PCR reads with MiXCR, one entry per CDR3 protein. Of 500,000 to 700,000 distinct CDR3 sequences listed, about 32% are singletons. The sequencing used peripheral blood mononuclear cells (PBMCs), collected when the disease was refractory, from a patient treated with antithyroid drugs. The receptors shown here come from a female donor with Graves disease. The CDR3 runs from the conserved cysteine through the conserved F or W. The order of the fields is V gene, CDR3 protein.

v_gene: TRBV6-5; CDR3aa: CASSYGATDYNSPLHF
v_gene: TRBV6-1; CDR3aa: CASSTINQPQHF
v_gene: TRBV12-3/TRBV12-4; CDR3aa: CASKPRTGGGEKLFF
v_gene: TRBV30; CDR3aa: CAWGGRRTEAFF
v_gene: TRBV6-2/TRBV6-3; CDR3aa: CASSYSRLGSETQYF
v_gene: TRBV14; CDR3aa: CASSRSLSGNTIYF
v_gene: TRBV28; CDR3aa: CASSLITGMSETQYF
v_gene: TRBV20-1; CDR3aa: CSARESGRSLPVSNQPQHF
v_gene: TRBV7-9; CDR3aa: CASSLGTGDQPQHF
v_gene: TRBV2; CDR3aa: CASSEDIYGYTF
v_gene: TRBV19; CDR3aa: CASGTENQPQHF
v_gene: TRBV5-1; CDR3aa: CASSWRGQGDSGNTIYF
v_gene: TRBV19; CDR3aa: CASTKDRGANTEAFF
v_gene: TRBV29-1; CDR3aa: CSADDHDGTEAFF
v_gene: TRBV27; CDR3aa: CASSFEGRNYGYTF
v_gene: TRBV6-5; CDR3aa: CASSYVAFRDSRTPGTSNEQYF
v_gene: TRBV11-2; CDR3aa: CASSLDWAPGYEQYF
v_gene: TRBV5-6; CDR3aa: CASSLGQTAQETQYF
v_gene: TRBV3-1; CDR3aa: CASSQKGRETEAFF
v_gene: TRBV20-1; CDR3aa: CSAHGVNTEAFF
v_gene: TRBV28; CDR3aa: CASSLGQTHTYGYTF
v_gene: TRBV13; CDR3aa: CASSSQGGLYEQYF
v_gene: TRBV7-9; CDR3aa: CASSAPSPGGGNYGYTF
v_gene: TRBV7-9; CDR3aa: CASSSNRDKSYEQYF
v_gene: TRBV29-1; CDR3aa: CSARDGLMNTEAFF
v_gene: TRBV12-3/TRBV12-4; CDR3aa: CASSLGGGGQSQHF
v_gene: TRBV3-1; CDR3aa: CASSQGVRAYEQYF
v_gene: TRBV6-1; CDR3aa: CASSRGDDEQYF
v_gene: TRBV2; CDR3aa: CASSRGGNTIYF
v_gene: TRBV27; CDR3aa: CASSTPGQGNGYTF
v_gene: TRBV7-9; CDR3aa: CASISSLAGLSYEQYF
v_gene: TRBV12-3/TRBV12-4; CDR3aa: CASSLRAERTGGLFF
v_gene: TRBV11-2; CDR3aa: CASSSSRGREGLRELFF
v_gene: TRBV28; CDR3aa: CASSRAGPEQYF
v_gene: TRBV19; CDR3aa: CASSIRQGLSSGANVLTF
v_gene: TRBV12-3/TRBV12-4; CDR3aa: CASSGQIANYNSPLHF
v_gene: TRBV11-2; CDR3aa: CASSSPVGTGELFF
v_gene: TRBV27; CDR3aa: CASSSSGQGQQPQHF
v_gene: TRBV2; CDR3aa: CASSILNYEQYF
v_gene: TRBV7-9; CDR3aa: CASSHGQEDSNQPQHF